This T cell receptor (beta chain) was retrieved from a study of T cells in Graves' hyperthyroidism and ophthalmopathy. Note on this clonotype: Its antigen is unknown.

Amplified TCR beta CDR3 regions came from RNA transcripts. Primed by the HTBI set, a first-round RT-PCR was run on the TCR CDR3. TCRdb re-derived calls from the multiplex PCR reads in MiXCR, one entry per CDR3 protein. This sample has hundreds of thousands of distinct CDR3 sequences; approximately 36% occur once, and the top ten carry around 30%. Over 18 months, lack of ophthalmopathy progression marked Graves' hyperthyroidism as stable. There are 10 residues in the CDR3. Per the germline V gene, CDR1 is MNHEY and CDR2 is SVGAGI. Trimming cost V 5 bases and J 10 bases; bases outside gene matches: 2. Study observations and caveats: In validation, the model predicted ophthalmopathy. These predictions came a median roughly six months before onset. The blood repertoire included most of the expanded thyroid clonotypes above 0.001.

The specimen sequenced was blood. This chain connects TRBV6-5 to TRBJ2-7; TRBD1 matches at 7 bases. The receptor was isolated from a woman between 40 and 55 years old with Graves' hyperthyroidism. This CDR3 reads CASSDREQYF. Written as DNA, the CDR3 is TGTGCCAGCAGTGACAGGGAACAGTACTTC.